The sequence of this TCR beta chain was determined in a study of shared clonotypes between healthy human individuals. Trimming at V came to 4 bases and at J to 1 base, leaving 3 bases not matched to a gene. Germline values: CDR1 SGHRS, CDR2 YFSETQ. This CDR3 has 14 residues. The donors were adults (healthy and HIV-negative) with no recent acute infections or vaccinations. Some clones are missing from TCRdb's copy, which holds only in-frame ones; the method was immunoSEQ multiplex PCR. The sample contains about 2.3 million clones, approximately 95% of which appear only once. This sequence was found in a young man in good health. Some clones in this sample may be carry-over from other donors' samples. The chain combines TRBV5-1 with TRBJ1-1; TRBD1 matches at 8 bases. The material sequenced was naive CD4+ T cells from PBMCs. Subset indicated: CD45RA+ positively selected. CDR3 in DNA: TGCGCCAGCAGCGCAGGGGGCGCGAACACTGAAGCTTTCTTT. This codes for CASSAGGANTEAFF.